The rows below give T cell receptor beta chains drawn from one sample of a study of cytomegalovirus exposure and HLA in healthy donors. TCRdb's table, derived via immunoSEQ multiplex PCR, lists solely in-frame clones and lacks some. In the table there are more than 45,000 clones, 85% to 95% of which are singletons. The sequencing sample was made of PBMCs. These receptors were obtained from a man younger than 35 in good health and CMV-seronegative. Each CDR3 is given with its conserved first and last residue. The order of the fields is clone size, D gene, V gene, J gene, CDR3 DNA, CDR3 protein. The D gene is left open where the match is weak. The size of a clone is reported for some rows only, either as once, few or many, or as a class for expanded clones.

.,TRBD1,TRBV7-2,TRBJ1-1,TGTGCCAGCAGCTTGGAGGGGGCGAGGAACACTGAAGCTTTCTTT,CASSLEGARNTEAFF
.,TRBD1,TRBV7-2,TRBJ2-2,TGTGCCAGCAGGCCCGGGACAGGGAGGACCGGGGAGCTGTTTTTT,CASRPGTGRTGELFF
.,.,TRBV10-2,TRBJ2-3,TGCGCCAGCAGTGGAATAGCTAGCACAGATACGCAGTATTTT,CASSGIASTDTQYF
.,.,TRBV19,TRBJ1-4,TGTGCCAGTAGGAGAACCGCTAATGAAAAACTGTTTTTT,CASRRTANEKLFF
.,.,TRBV10-1,TRBJ1-3,TGCGCCAGTTCCCCCCGCGGAGGAAACACCATATATTTT,CASSPRGGNTIYF
.,TRBD1,TRBV28,TRBJ2-7,TGTGCCAGCAGTACCGGGACAGCGAGGGAGCAGTACTTC,CASSTGTAREQYF
.,TRBD2,TRBV5-5,TRBJ2-3,TGTGCCAGCAGCTTGGTAAGCGGGAGTGGCACAGATACGCAGTATTTT,CASSLVSGSGTDTQYF
.,TRBD1,TRBV19,TRBJ2-7,TGTGCCAGTAGTATTTCTGGACAGGGAGCCTACGAGCAGTACTTC,CASSISGQGAYEQYF
.,TRBD1,TRBV18,TRBJ2-7,TGTGCCAGCTCACCACAGCCAGGGGGCCACGAGCAGTACTTC,CASSPQPGGHEQYF
.,TRBD1,TRBV13,TRBJ2-3,TGTGCCAGCAGCCAGACAGGGGATACGCAGTATTTT,CASSQTGDTQYF
.,.,TRBV7-6,TRBJ2-1,TGTGCCAGCAGCGAACGGAATGAGCAGTTCTTC,CASSERNEQFF
.,TRBD2,TRBV6-1,TRBJ2-7,TGTGCCAGCGCTGTAGAGCGGGAGGGGTCCTACGAGCAGTACTTC,CASAVEREGSYEQYF
once,TRBD1,TRBV9,TRBJ1-2,TGTGCCAGCAGCGTAGGGGGGACAGCTTACTATGGCTACACCTTC,CASSVGGTAYYGYTF